Sequencing of this TCR beta chain was carried out in a study of blood T cells in healthy people across ages. The germline V gene has CDR1 SGHTA and CDR2 FQGNSA. Trimming cost V 2 bases and J 3 bases; bases outside gene matches: 9. The CDR3 runs 17 residues. Sample-barcoded 5' priming and a J-beta primer mix drove a second PCR of roughly 7 to 11 cycles. There were at least 3 million CDR3-containing paired-end reads obtained from each sample. TCRdb reprocessed the 5' RACE reads via MiXCR and lists one record per CDR3 protein. The sample holds about 1.8 million distinct CDR3 sequences; less than 50% are singletons and the top ten take less than 2.5%.

The clonotype was recovered from a middle-aged woman in good health. The source material was blood. The rearrangement links TRBV7-2 to TRBJ2-3, with 9 bases lining up with TRBD2. The CDR3 sequence is CASSLSLRGGGTDTQYF. CDR3 sequence (DNA): TGTGCCAGCAGCTTAAGTCTGCGGGGGGGCGGGACAGATACGCAGTATTTT.